The T cell receptor (beta chain) under discussion was sequenced for a study of cytomegalovirus exposure and HLA in healthy donors. This PCR relied on a set of 60 Vbeta primers and 13 Jbeta primers. Using immunoSEQ multiplex PCR, the repertoire was profiled, and TCRdb retains in-frame clones only, with some absent. This sample has about 120,000 clones, with over 70% found just once. The germline V gene has CDR1 MNHEY and CDR2 SVGAGI. V lost 5 bases and J 7 bases, leaving 12 bases between the germline ends. The CDR3 totals 13 residues. Sequences were obtained from PBMCs. The chain uses TRBV6-5 and TRBJ2-1; D gene uncertain. The receptor's source is a woman in her 50s in good health and CMV-seronegative. The CDR3 DNA follows: TGTGCCAGCAGTCTCACTATCCGAAATGAGCAGTTCTTC. Protein product: CASSLTIRNEQFF.